What follows are 28 T cell receptor beta chains derived from one specimen sequenced in a study of blood T cell repertoires in COVID-19. Here immunoSEQ multiplex PCR was the method, and the copy in TCRdb shows in-frame clones only, minus some. The sample lists approximately 210,000 clones; around four fifths were seen once. The sequencing sample was made of peripheral blood. All receptors derive from a woman aged 50 to 60 with active or convalescent COVID-19.

The chain recombines TRBV5-1 with TRBJ2-7; perhaps TRBD2 as D (7 bases). This CDR3 has 15 amino acids. Germline lookup yields CDR1 SGHRS and CDR2 YFSETQ. V was cut by 0 bases and J by 4 bases, with 14 bases left in between. CDR3 DNA: TGCGCCAGCAGCTTGGATTTTAGGGGGGGATACGAGCAGTACGTC. This encodes CASSLDFRGGYEQYV.

V usage is TRBV19 and J usage is TRBJ1-1; TRBD1 is a possible D gene (6 bases). The germline V gene encodes CDR1 LNHDA and CDR2 SQIVND (reference sequence). The CDR3 covers 13 residues. The V end lost 8 bases, the J end lost 4 bases, and 14 bases lay between the germline ends. For the CDR3, the DNA is TGTGCCAGTTCGAGGCAGGGGATCACTGAAGCTTTCTTT. Protein product: CASSRQGITEAFF. Full variable domain (missing parts from reference TRBV19 and TRBJ1-1): DGGITQSPKYLFRKEGQNVTLSCEQNLNHDAMYWYRQDPGQGLRLIYYSQIVNDFQKGDIAEGYSVSREKKESFPLTVTSAQKNPTAFYLCASSRQGITEAFFGQGTRLTVV.

This sequence joins TRBV7-2 and TRBJ2-1; TRBD1 agrees at 8 bases. Germline values: CDR1 SGHTA, CDR2 FQGNSA. The J segment lost 9 bases and the V segment lost 5 bases, leaving 6 bases of the junction unmatched. The CDR3 is 13 amino acids. The CDR3 bases are TGTGCCAGCAGCCCGGACAGGGCCGGTGAGCAGTTCTTC. Its translation is CASSPDRAGEQFF. The whole variable domain, remainder taken from reference TRBV7-2 and TRBJ2-1, is GAGVSQSPSNKVTEKGKDVELRCDPISGHTALYWYRQSLGQGLEFLIYFQGNSAPDKSGLPSDRFSAERTGGSVSTLTIQRTQQEDSAVYLCASSPDRAGEQFFGPGTRLTVL.

This CDR3 reads CASSFRTGLYEQYF. The CDR3 DNA sequence: TGTGCCAGCAGCTTCCGGACAGGGCTCTACGAGCAGTACTTC. The chain employs TRBV7-9 and TRBJ2-7; TRBD1 matches 8 bases. Germline V lookup: CDR1 SEHNR, CDR2 FQNEAQ (reference sequence). The trim removed 3 bases at V and 3 bases at J, leaving 4 bases unmatched. The CDR3 is 14 amino acids.

The chain has TRBV6-5 and TRBJ1-1, with D unclear. The germline gives CDR1 MNHEY, CDR2 SVGAGI. The V gene lost 4 bases and the J gene lost 1 base, with 13 bases spanning the gap. The CDR3 spans 15 residues. CDR3 bases: TGTGCCAGCAGTTGGCTAGCCACTAAGAACACTGAAGCTTTCTTT. Protein product: CASSWLATKNTEAFF.

V is TRBV30 and J is TRBJ1-6; 10 bases are shared with TRBD1. Germline V gene data show CDR1 as GTSNPN and CDR2 as SVGIG (reference sequence). V was clipped by 4 bases and J by 8 bases; unmatched bases: 5. The CDR3 sequence is 14 residues long. The CDR3 bases are TGTGCCTGGACCCGGGACAGGGGTGATTCACCCCTCCACTTT. This codes for CAWTRDRGDSPLHF.

The genes are TRBV6-6 and TRBJ2-1; TRBD2 aligns across 13 bases. The CDR3 runs to 16 residues. Germline lookup yields CDR1 MNHNY and CDR2 SVGAGI (reference sequence). The trim removed 5 bases at V and 9 bases at J, leaving 10 bases unmatched. CDR3 coding DNA: TGTGCCAGCAGTCCCCGGACTAGCGGGAGCATAGGTGAGCAGTTCTTC. Translating gives CASSPRTSGSIGEQFF.

Remarks on this clone: The same CDR3 arises from other DNA sequences in this sample as well. CDR3: CASSVSGGTEAFF. The DNA of the CDR3 is TGTGCCAGCAGCGTCTCAGGGGGTACTGAAGCTTTCTTT. The chain employs TRBV9 and TRBJ1-1; 7 bases map to TRBD1. V lost 2 bases, J lost 5 bases, and 3 bases stayed unmatched. CDR3 size: 13 residues. In germline, CDR1 is SGDLS, CDR2 YYNGEE. The whole variable domain, filled in from reference TRBV9 and TRBJ1-1, reads DSGVTQTPKHLITATGQRVTLRCSPRSGDLSVYWYQQSLDQGLQFLIQYYNGEERAKGNILERFSAQQFPDLHSELNLSSLELGDSALYFCASSVSGGTEAFFGQGTRLTVV.

This sequence joins TRBV18 and TRBJ1-6, with TRBD1 matching 8 bases. V was clipped by 3 bases and J by 7 bases; unmatched bases: 14. Germline values: CDR1 KGHSH, CDR2 LQKENI. The CDR3 runs 18 residues. This chain's CDR3 is CASSPFPARQGTNSPLHF. As DNA, the CDR3 is TGTGCCAGCTCACCGTTCCCGGCCCGACAGGGGACGAATTCACCCCTCCACTTT.

The chain joins TRBV6-5 to TRBJ2-7; D might be TRBD1 (6 bases). This CDR3 has 13 amino acids. Germline V gene data show CDR1 as MNHEY and CDR2 as SVGAGI. The CDR3 nucleotides read TGTAAATTATCCGCCAGGGGTTACTACGAGCAGTACGTC. Its protein is CKLSARGYYEQYV.

The chain couples TRBV7-9 to TRBJ2-3; tentative D call: TRBD2 (5 bases). Between the trimmed V and J ends, which lost 5 bases and 2 bases, there was a span of 14 bases. In germline, CDR1 is SEHNR, CDR2 FQNEAQ (reference sequence). This CDR3 region has 15 residues. Here the CDR3 reads CASSPPGGYTDTQYF. DNA for the CDR3: TGTGCCAGCAGCCCCCCTGGCGGGTACACAGATACGCAGTATTTT. Drawing the rest from reference TRBV7-9 and TRBJ2-3, the complete variable domain is DTGVSQNPRHKITKRGQNVTFRCDPISEHNRLYWYRQTLGQGPEFLTYFQNEAQLEKSRLLSDRFSAERPKGSFSTLEIQRTEQGDSAMYLCASSPPGGYTDTQYFGPGTRLTVL.

This chain links TRBV4-2 with TRBJ2-2; D may be TRBD1 (5 bases). Trimming pared 5 bases from V and 11 bases from J, leaving 15 bases between. Germline CDR1 and CDR2: LGHNA and YNFKEQ. CDR3 length: 13 amino acids. The CDR3 spells CASSSLGVGELFF. In nucleotides, the CDR3 is TGTGCCAGCAGCTCCTTAGGGGTCGGTGAGCTGTTTTTT.

The chain links TRBV6-5 to TRBJ2-2; TRBD2 aligns across 9 bases. CDR3 length: 14 residues. The V gene's germline CDR1 is MNHEY and CDR2 SVGAGI. CDR3 region: CAAGGGADTGELFF. CDR3 coding DNA: TGTGCGGCCGGCGGGGGGGCAGACACCGGGGAGCTGTTTTTT.

This chain links TRBV27 with TRBJ2-3; 7 nucleotides align to TRBD2. The germline V gene encodes CDR1 MNHEY and CDR2 SMNVEV (reference sequence). V lost 3 bases and J lost 0; bases outside the gene matches: 6. This CDR3 contains 16 residues. The CDR3 coding sequence is TGTGCCAGCAGTTTCACTAGCGTAGTTAGCACAGATACGCAGTATTTT. Protein sequence: CASSFTSVVSTDTQYF.

The chain employs TRBV4-1 and TRBJ1-3; 10 nucleotides match TRBD1. CDR3 size: 14 residues. Unmatched junction bases numbered 5, after V lost 4 bases and J lost 8 bases. Germline assignment: CDR1 MGHRA and CDR2 YSYEKL. CDR3 nucleotide sequence: TGCGCCAGCAGCCCCCTTGGACAGGGGGACACCATATATTTT. Residues: CASSPLGQGDTIYF.

V usage is TRBV6-1 and J usage is TRBJ1-4, with D unresolved. V lost 1 base, J lost 0 bases, and 15 bases lay in between. Per the germline V gene, CDR1 is MNHNS and CDR2 is SASEGT. The CDR3 runs 18 residues. CDR3 coding DNA: TGTGCCAGCAGTGAAGAGTTAGCGTACGGTGCAACTAATGAAAAACTGTTTTTT. This sequence encodes CASSEELAYGATNEKLFF.

This clone has more than one count but fewer than ten. The J gene is TRBJ2-5, the V gene TRBV27; perhaps TRBD1 as D (5 bases). Per the germline V gene, CDR1 is MNHEY and CDR2 is SMNVEV (reference sequence). The germline V and J ends were trimmed by 5 bases and 1 base, with 14 bases remaining between them. There are 15 residues in the CDR3. CDR3 nucleotide sequence: TGTGCCAGCAGTGGGCAGGGTCTCCTCCAAGAGACCCAGTACTTC. This translates into CASSGQGLLQETQYF.

Of note for this clone: In the same sample, other DNA sequences code for this CDR3. This sequence joins TRBV19 and TRBJ1-1; D remains ambiguous. The V end was cut by 5 bases, the J end by 2 bases, with 6 bases between. CDR1 is LNHDA, CDR2 SQIVND, per germline (reference sequence). The CDR3 spans 12 residues. Here the CDR3 reads CASSRGNTEAFF. The CDR3 nucleotides read TGTGCCAGTAGTCGGGGAAACACTGAAGCTTTCTTT.

The chain combines TRBV5-1 with TRBJ1-2, with 8 bases identical to TRBD1. Trimming took 0 bases from V and 3 from J; bases not matched to a gene: 7. The CDR3 is 16 amino acids. Germline V gene data show CDR1 as SGHRS and CDR2 as YFSETQ. The CDR3 bases are TGCGCCAGCAGCTTGGGCCGGCAGGGGGCTTACTATGGCTACACCTTC. Translating gives CASSLGRQGAYYGYTF.

This clone is a singleton in its sample. The rearrangement joins TRBV5-1 to TRBJ2-7; 11 positions agree with TRBD1. With 0 bases clipped from V and 6 bases from J, the junction kept 2 bases outside the gene matches. The CDR3 extends over 14 amino acids. The V gene's germline CDR1 is SGHRS and CDR2 YFSETQ. The CDR3 DNA sequence: TGCGCCAGCAGCTTGGCCGGGACAGGGGGCGAGCAGTACGTC. It is translated as CASSLAGTGGEQYV.

The chain has TRBV28 and TRBJ1-5, with 7 bases lining up with TRBD1. Germline CDR1 MDHEN, CDR2 SYDVKM. The CDR3 runs to 14 residues. Trimming took 5 bases from V and 4 from J; bases not matched to a gene: 5. CDR3 sequence (DNA): TGTGCCAGCAGTATGGGACAGCAAAATCAGCCCCAGCATTTT. Protein: CASSMGQQNQPQHF.

CDR3 coding DNA: TGTGCCAGCTCCACCTTATTCACCAGTCAGGGGTCCTCTAGCACAGATACGCAGTATTTT. This sequence encodes CASSTLFTSQGSSSTDTQYF. The rearrangement joins TRBV18 to TRBJ2-3; tentatively, D is TRBD1 (6 bases). This CDR3 has 20 amino acids. Trimming removed 6 bases from V and 0 bases from J, with 28 bases in between. Germline V gives CDR1 KGHSH, CDR2 LQKENI.

In DNA, the CDR3 is TGCGCCAGCAGCTTGGCCGGACAGGGAGGGGTCCTTGTAGGTACTGAAGCTTTCTTT. Protein: CASSLAGQGGVLVGTEAFF. The chain is built from TRBV5-1 and TRBJ1-1, with 8 positions matching TRBD1. The CDR3 length is 19 residues. J gave up 5 bases and V 0 bases, and 18 bases lay outside the gene matches. From germline, CDR1 is SGHRS and CDR2 YFSETQ.

This chain joins TRBV10-1 and TRBJ2-2; 7 bases fit TRBD1. V lost 6 bases and J lost 1; bases outside the gene matches: 2. Germline V CDR1 and CDR2: WNHNN, SYGVQD (reference sequence). CDR3 size: 14 residues. DNA of the CDR3: TGCGCCAGCAGAGACAGGGAGAACACCGGGGAGCTGTTTTTT. This gives the protein CASRDRENTGELFF.

The CDR3 coding sequence is TGTGCCAGCAGCCGGACAGGGTTTGAGGATTCACCCCTCCACTTT. It codes for CASSRTGFEDSPLHF. The rearrangement joins TRBV7-6 to TRBJ1-6; 8 bases fit TRBD1. With V trimmed by 5 bases and J by 8 bases, 8 bases remained unmatched. Germline V gene lookup returns CDR1 SGHVS and CDR2 FNYEAQ. The CDR3 has 15 residues.

In DNA form, the CDR3 reads TGCGCCAGCAGCTTGGGAGGGGGTTCAGAGCCCCAGCATTTT. Its translation: CASSLGGGSEPQHF. This chain uses TRBV5-1 with TRBJ1-5; tentative D call: TRBD1 (6 bases). The CDR3 has 14 amino acids. Trimming pared 0 bases from V and 8 bases from J, leaving 12 bases between. Germline values: CDR1 SGHRS, CDR2 YFSETQ.

The table lists this clone with a count of one. V gene TRBV3-1 (or the pseudogene TRBV3-2) combines with J gene TRBJ1-2, with 7 bases fitting TRBD1. Trimming at V came to 3 bases and at J to 1 base, leaving 5 bases not matched to a gene. CDR1 and CDR2 (germline): LGHDT, YNNKEL (reference sequence). This CDR3 has 15 amino acids. The CDR3: CASSHWDRVNYGYTF. Written as DNA, the CDR3 is TGTGCCAGCAGCCACTGGGACAGAGTTAACTATGGCTACACCTTC.

This clone was seen only once. The chain links TRBV7-9 to TRBJ2-7; D gene unclear. With 4 bases removed from V and 4 bases from J, the gap between germline ends came to 14 bases. Germline V gives CDR1 SEHNR, CDR2 FQNEAQ (reference sequence). This CDR3 comprises 14 residues. Here the CDR3 DNA reads TGTGCCAGCAGCTCCCCGAGGCCCTTATACGAGCAGTACTTC. Its translation is CASSSPRPLYEQYF.